These 20 T cell receptor beta chains were sequenced from one sample in a study of cytomegalovirus exposure and HLA in healthy donors. PCR amplification relied on 60 Vbeta primers (plus 13 Jbeta primers). The assay was immunoSEQ multiplex PCR, and TCRdb's table has in-frame clones only and misses some. This table has 100,000 to 150,000 clones, 75% to 85% appearing once. Sequencing was done on a sample of PBMCs. These TCRs come from a girl aged 2 to 9 in good health and CMV-seronegative.

The chain combines TRBV7-6 with TRBJ2-1, with 15 bases aligning to TRBD2. V shed 4 bases and J 4 bases; nucleotides not matched to a gene: 11. The germline CDR1 and CDR2 sequences are SGHVS and FNYEAQ. The CDR3 spans 19 residues. CDR3 protein: CASSSPRTSGRVQYNEQFF. The CDR3 coding sequence is TGTGCCAGCAGCTCTCCGCGGACTAGCGGGAGGGTACAATACAATGAGCAGTTCTTC.

This clone came up a few times. This chain joins TRBV11-2 and TRBJ2-3, with D hard to call. The CDR3 is 15 amino acids. With 0 bases removed from V and 7 bases from J, the gap between germline ends came to 14 bases. Germline V lookup: CDR1 SGHAT, CDR2 FQNNGV. In nucleotides, the CDR3 is TGTGCCAGCAGCTTAGATCGGTCTAGAAGCAATACGCAGTATTTT. It yields the protein CASSLDRSRSNTQYF. Supplemented by reference TRBV11-2 and TRBJ2-3, the full variable domain reads EAGVAQSPRYKIIEKRQSVAFWCNPISGHATLYWYQQILGQGPKLLIQFQNNGVVDDSQLPKDRFSAERLKGVDSTLKIQPAKLEDSAVYLCASSLDRSRSNTQYFGPGTRLTVL.

This clone is a singleton in its sample. The gene calls are TRBV4-1 and TRBJ1-1; D uncertain. CDR1 is MGHRA, CDR2 YSYEKL, per germline. The CDR3 sequence is 15 residues long. With 7 bases removed from V and 1 base from J, the gap between germline ends came to 16 bases. For the CDR3, the DNA is TGCGCCAGCAATGAACTTGCGGGGTCGAACACTGAAGCTTTCTTT. This translates into CASNELAGSNTEAFF.

The chain couples TRBV9 to TRBJ2-1; 11 bases match TRBD2. CDR3 size: 16 residues. Unmatched junction bases numbered 11, after V lost 4 bases and J lost 8 bases. CDR1 is SGDLS, CDR2 YYNGEE, per germline. Written as DNA, the CDR3 is TGTGCCAGCAGCCGTATACTAGCGGGAGAAATACATGAGCAGTTCTTC. It yields the protein CASSRILAGEIHEQFF.

The chain recombines TRBV6-1 with TRBJ1-2; TRBD1 agrees at 11 bases. CDR1 is MNHNS and CDR2 is SASEGT in the germline V gene. CDR3 length: 14 amino acids. The V and J ends lost 4 bases and 8 bases, in that order; junction bases with no gene match: 6. CDR3 region: CASSVGQGVGGYTF. The CDR3 nucleotides are TGTGCCAGCAGTGTGGGACAGGGGGTAGGAGGCTACACCTTC.

The chain couples TRBV6-5 to TRBJ1-5; unclear D gene. Germline CDR1 and CDR2: MNHEY and SVGAGI. V was trimmed by 2 bases and J by 4 bases, leaving 12 bases between them. The CDR3 sequence is 15 residues long. For the CDR3, the DNA is TGTGCCAGCAGTTACACGAAAACGGGAAATCAGCCCCAGCATTTT. Amino acid sequence: CASSYTKTGNQPQHF.

This clone was recorded only once. This chain links TRBV29-1 with TRBJ2-5; 7 nucleotides match TRBD2. Germline V gene sequence: CDR1 SQVTM, CDR2 ANQGSEA. V trimming: 5 bases; J trimming: 5 bases; junction bases outside the gene matches: 11. This CDR3 has 14 amino acids. CDR3 amino acids: CSVLKIAGLETQYF. The DNA of the CDR3 is TGCAGCGTTCTAAAAATAGCGGGTTTGGAGACCCAGTACTTC.

The J gene is TRBJ2-3, the V gene TRBV27; a possible D gene is TRBD1 (6 bases). V dropped 2 bases and J dropped 3 bases, with 9 bases sitting between them. CDR1 is MNHEY, CDR2 SMNVEV, per germline (reference sequence). The CDR3 length is 14 residues. The CDR3 here is CASSLNRATDTQYF. The CDR3 bases are TGTGCCAGCAGTTTAAACAGGGCGACAGATACGCAGTATTTT.

The chain couples TRBV9 to TRBJ2-1, with D possibly matching TRBD2 (5 bases). Looked up from germline, CDR1 is SGDLS and CDR2 is YYNGEE. The length of the CDR3 is 16 residues. V shed 0 bases and J shed 4 bases, with 14 bases lying between them. This chain's CDR3 is CASSVAGGSLYNEQFF. The DNA of the CDR3 is TGTGCCAGCAGCGTAGCTGGAGGTTCCCTGTACAATGAGCAGTTCTTC.

The gene calls are TRBV29-1 and TRBJ1-2, with TRBD1 matching 10 bases. This CDR3 comprises 14 residues. Germline CDR1 and CDR2: SQVTM and ANQGSEA. V gave up 0 bases and J gave up 4 bases; unmatched junction bases: 2. In DNA form, the CDR3 reads TGCAGCGTTGAAGATCGGGACAGGGGCTATGGCTACACCTTC. Residues: CSVEDRDRGYGYTF.

This clone was recorded only once. The chain combines TRBV9 with TRBJ2-3; 8 nucleotides match TRBD1. Looked up from germline, CDR1 is SGDLS and CDR2 is YYNGEE. The CDR3 consists of 15 residues. V lost 4 bases and J lost 5; bases outside the gene matches: 9. CDR3 in DNA: TGTGCCAGCAGCCGTACGACAGGGGTCGGAGATACGCAGTATTTT. This gives the protein CASSRTTGVGDTQYF.

The chain has TRBV7-9 and TRBJ2-2; D is unresolved. CDR3 length: 15 amino acids. Trimming left V 1 base short and J 1 base short, with 7 bases between. From germline, CDR1 is SEHNR and CDR2 FQNEAQ (reference sequence). The CDR3, as DNA: TGTGCCAGCAGCTTAGTAGCCCAGAACACCGGGGAGCTGTTTTTT. Residues: CASSLVAQNTGELFF. The entire variable domain, with the rest obtained from reference TRBV7-9 and TRBJ2-2, is as follows: DTGVSQNPRHKITKRGQNVTFRCDPISEHNRLYWYRQTLGQGPEFLTYFQNEAQLEKSRLLSDRFSAERPKGSFSTLEIQRTEQGDSAMYLCASSLVAQNTGELFFGEGSRLTVL.

CDR3 sequence (DNA): TGTGCCAGCAGCCCGACAGGGTCTCTTGGCTACACCTTC. Encoded protein: CASSPTGSLGYTF. The chain recombines TRBV9 with TRBJ1-2; 7 nucleotides match TRBD1. The V gene's germline CDR1 is SGDLS and CDR2 YYNGEE. V lost 4 bases to trimming and J lost 7 bases; unmatched junction nucleotides: 7. The CDR3 extends over 13 amino acids. Full variable domain (remainder filled in from reference TRBV9 and TRBJ1-2): DSGVTQTPKHLITATGQRVTLRCSPRSGDLSVYWYQQSLDQGLQFLIQYYNGEERAKGNILERFSAQQFPDLHSELNLSSLELGDSALYFCASSPTGSLGYTFGSGTRLTVV.

The rearrangement joins TRBV6-1 to TRBJ2-6, with TRBD1 identical over 11 bases. Germline V gene sequence: CDR1 MNHNS, CDR2 SASEGT. The CDR3 has 17 residues. V shed 4 bases, J shed 0 bases, and the junction held 2 bases outside the gene matches. The CDR3 loop reads CASSAGTGGSGANVLTF. CDR3 bases: TGTGCCAGCAGTGCCGGGACAGGGGGCTCTGGGGCCAACGTCCTGACTTTC.

This clone has a handful of counts. The V gene is TRBV6-5, the J gene TRBJ1-1; tentatively, D is TRBD1 (5 bases). The germline gives CDR1 MNHEY, CDR2 SVGAGI. V lost 2 bases and J lost 1, with 8 bases in between. CDR3 length: 14 amino acids. CDR3 in DNA: TGTGCCAGCAGTTACACGCAGGGGAACACTGAAGCTTTCTTT. Residues: CASSYTQGNTEAFF.

V usage is TRBV7-2 and J usage is TRBJ2-5; 7 bases line up with TRBD2. The trim removed 1 base at V and 5 bases at J, leaving 7 bases unmatched. Per germline, CDR1 SGHTA and CDR2 FQGNSA. CDR3 length equals 15 residues. CDR3 DNA sequence: TGTGCCAGCAGCTTAGATGCGGGGGACGACGAGACCCAGTACTTC. Amino acid sequence: CASSLDAGDDETQYF.

The chain couples TRBV6-5 to TRBJ2-6; 8 bases line up with TRBD1. Trimming at V came to 0 bases and at J to 3 bases, leaving 1 base not matched to a gene. The CDR3 is made up of 16 amino acids. Germline V gives CDR1 MNHEY, CDR2 SVGAGI. CDR3 region: CASSYSDRVGANVLTF. The CDR3 DNA reads as TGTGCCAGCAGTTACTCGGACAGGGTTGGGGCCAACGTCCTGACTTTC.

This clone was seen only once. The chain has TRBV12-5 and TRBJ1-2; 7 nucleotides line up with TRBD1. V gave up 7 bases and J gave up 7 bases; unmatched junction bases: 9. This CDR3 is 13 amino acids long. The germline V gene has CDR1 LGHNT and CDR2 FRNRAP. The CDR3 region has the DNA TGTGCTAGTGACCCGACAGGGTTGTCTGGCTACACCTTC. It encodes CASDPTGLSGYTF.

The gene calls are TRBV30 and TRBJ1-1, with a weak D call TRBD1 (5 bases). With 1 base removed from V and 7 bases from J, the gap between germline ends came to 10 bases. From germline, CDR1 is GTSNPN and CDR2 SVGIG (reference sequence). The CDR3 has 12 amino acids. The CDR3 DNA reads TGTGCCTGGAGTGGATGGGGGGGTGAAGCTTTCTTT. This translates into CAWSGWGGEAFF.

CDR3 nucleotide sequence: TGTGCCAGTAGTATAGATCCGACAGGCAATAGCAATCAGCCCCAGCATTTT. The encoded protein is CASSIDPTGNSNQPQHF. The rearrangement links TRBV19 to TRBJ1-5, with D possibly being TRBD1 (6 bases). In germline, CDR1 is LNHDA, CDR2 SQIVND (reference sequence). This CDR3 is built from 17 residues. V lost 0 bases and J lost 0, with 12 bases in between.